This record covers a single TCR beta chain. Antigen: not known. These data are taken from a study of cytomegalovirus exposure and HLA in healthy donors. General study findings and limits: Among TCR beta chains, those listed as cytomegalovirus-associated numbered about 160. As a later analysis revealed, the rate of TCR association differed by HLA locus, with DRB1 most and HLA-C fewest. TRBV6-2, TRBV6-3 and some other V segments were excluded as indistinguishable. In a later analysis, compared with equally common non-associated chains, HLA-associated beta chains were more expanded.

PCR employed 60 Vbeta and 13 Jbeta primers. Some clones are missing from TCRdb's copy, which holds only in-frame ones; the method was immunoSEQ multiplex PCR. The sample has roughly 180,000 clones; about 75% are singletons. This CDR3 has 14 residues. Germline CDR1 is SNHLY and CDR2 is FYNNEI. V shed 7 bases and J shed 3 bases, with 15 bases lying between them. V gene TRBV2 combines with J gene TRBJ1-2; maybe TRBD1 (6 bases). Specimen: PBMCs. The TCR was taken from a woman in her thirties or forties in good health and CMV-seropositive. The CDR3 protein is CASNKQGVDYGYTF. The CDR3 DNA sequence: TGTGCCAGCAATAAACAGGGAGTCGACTATGGCTACACCTTC.